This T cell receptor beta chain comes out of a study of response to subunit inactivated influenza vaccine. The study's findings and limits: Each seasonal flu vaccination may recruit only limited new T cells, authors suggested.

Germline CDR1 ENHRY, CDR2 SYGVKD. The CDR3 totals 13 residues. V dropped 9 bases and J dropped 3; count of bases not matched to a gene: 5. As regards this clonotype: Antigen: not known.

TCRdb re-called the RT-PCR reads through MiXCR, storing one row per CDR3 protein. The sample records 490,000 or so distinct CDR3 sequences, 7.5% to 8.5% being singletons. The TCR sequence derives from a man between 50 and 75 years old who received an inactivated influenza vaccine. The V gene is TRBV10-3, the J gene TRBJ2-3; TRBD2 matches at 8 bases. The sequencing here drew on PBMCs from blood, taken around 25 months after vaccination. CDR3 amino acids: CAIQRERTDTQYF. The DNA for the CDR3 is TGTGCCATACAGCGGGAGCGAACAGATACGCAGTATTTT.